Reported below is one T cell receptor beta chain. The data were taken from a study of cytomegalovirus exposure and HLA in healthy donors. The CDR3 runs to 18 residues. Germline CDR1 reads SGHVS; CDR2 reads FQNEAQ. Trimming removed 5 bases from V and 5 bases from J; junction bases left unmatched: 12. Vbeta (60) and Jbeta (13) primers were used in the PCR. The protocol was immunoSEQ multiplex PCR, while the TCRdb copy is restricted to in-frame clones and leaves out a portion. Among 200,000 or so clones listed, roughly 81% were seen once. This sequence joins TRBV7-8 and TRBJ2-2; 12 bases match TRBD2. Source material: PBMCs. This TCR was sampled from a woman aged 25 to 39 in good health and CMV-seropositive. In DNA form, the CDR3 reads TGTGCCAGCAGCCTTAAGGCTAGCGGGGGGGCCGCGACCGGGGAGCTGTTTTTT. Its translation: CASSLKASGGAATGELFF. The variable domain in full, completed from reference TRBV7-8 and TRBJ2-2, reads GAGVSQSPRYKVAKRGQDVALRCDPISGHVSLFWYQQALGQGPEFLTYFQNEAQLDKSGLPSDRFFAERPEGSVSTLKIQRTQQEDSAVYLCASSLKASGGAATGELFFGEGSRLTVL.